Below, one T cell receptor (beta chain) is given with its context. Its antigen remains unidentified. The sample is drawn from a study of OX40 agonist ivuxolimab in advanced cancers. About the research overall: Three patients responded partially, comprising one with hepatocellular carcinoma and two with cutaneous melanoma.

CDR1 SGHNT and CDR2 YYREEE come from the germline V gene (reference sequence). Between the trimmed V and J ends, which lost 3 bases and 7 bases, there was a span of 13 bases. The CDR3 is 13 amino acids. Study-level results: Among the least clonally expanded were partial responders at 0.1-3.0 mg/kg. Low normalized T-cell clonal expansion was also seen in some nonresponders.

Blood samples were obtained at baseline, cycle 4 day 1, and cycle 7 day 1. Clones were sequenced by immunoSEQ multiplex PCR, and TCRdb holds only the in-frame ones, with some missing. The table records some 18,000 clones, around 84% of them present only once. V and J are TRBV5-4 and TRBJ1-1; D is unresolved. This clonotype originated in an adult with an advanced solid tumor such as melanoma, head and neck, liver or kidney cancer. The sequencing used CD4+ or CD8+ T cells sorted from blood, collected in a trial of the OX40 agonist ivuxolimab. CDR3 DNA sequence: TGTGCCAGCAGCTCCGGTCCGGCAGGTGAAGCTTTCTTT. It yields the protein CASSSGPAGEAFF.